The 4 T cell receptor beta chains below come from one sample, sequenced in a study of OX40 agonist ivuxolimab in advanced cancers. The protocol was immunoSEQ multiplex PCR, while the TCRdb copy is restricted to in-frame clones and leaves out a portion. The data hold some 98,000 clones, with approximately 83% observed a single time. The sample was CD4+ or CD8+ T cells sorted from blood, taken in a trial of the OX40 agonist ivuxolimab. The receptors were sampled from an adult with an advanced solid tumor such as melanoma, head and neck, liver or kidney cancer.

The V call is TRBV7-3, the J call TRBJ2-1; 11 positions agree with TRBD2. The ends lost 5 bases at V and 5 bases at J; junction bases unmatched: 2. In germline, CDR1 is SGHTA, CDR2 FQGTGA. The CDR3 spans 14 residues. The CDR3 bases are TGTGCCAGCAGCGCGACTAGCGGGAACAATGAGCAGTTCTTC. It specifies CASSATSGNNEQFF.

The rearrangement joins TRBV7-2 to TRBJ1-2; 9 positions match TRBD1. The germline gives CDR1 SGHTA, CDR2 FQGNSA. The CDR3 spans 13 residues. The trim removed 4 bases at V and 6 bases at J, leaving 3 bases unmatched. The CDR3 region has the DNA TGTGCCAGCAGCTACCGGGACAGGGATGGCTACACCTTC. Translation gives CASSYRDRDGYTF.

There are a few counts of this clone. The rearrangement links TRBV27 to TRBJ1-5; no firm D call. With 6 bases removed from V and 4 bases from J, the gap between germline ends came to 10 bases. This CDR3 has 13 residues. Germline CDR1 and CDR2: MNHEY and SMNVEV (reference sequence). The CDR3 sequence is CASRGSQNQPQHF. The CDR3 nucleotides are TGTGCCAGCAGGGGCAGTCAAAATCAGCCCCAGCATTTT.

Only a few counts were recorded for this clone. The chain has TRBV18 and TRBJ1-2, with no clear D. CDR1 and CDR2 (germline): KGHSH, LQKENI. The CDR3 length is 14 residues. Trimming left V 2 bases short and J 7 bases short, with 14 bases between. The CDR3 reads CASSPSQRNSGYTF. DNA of the CDR3: TGTGCCAGCTCACCATCACAGAGAAATTCTGGCTACACCTTC.